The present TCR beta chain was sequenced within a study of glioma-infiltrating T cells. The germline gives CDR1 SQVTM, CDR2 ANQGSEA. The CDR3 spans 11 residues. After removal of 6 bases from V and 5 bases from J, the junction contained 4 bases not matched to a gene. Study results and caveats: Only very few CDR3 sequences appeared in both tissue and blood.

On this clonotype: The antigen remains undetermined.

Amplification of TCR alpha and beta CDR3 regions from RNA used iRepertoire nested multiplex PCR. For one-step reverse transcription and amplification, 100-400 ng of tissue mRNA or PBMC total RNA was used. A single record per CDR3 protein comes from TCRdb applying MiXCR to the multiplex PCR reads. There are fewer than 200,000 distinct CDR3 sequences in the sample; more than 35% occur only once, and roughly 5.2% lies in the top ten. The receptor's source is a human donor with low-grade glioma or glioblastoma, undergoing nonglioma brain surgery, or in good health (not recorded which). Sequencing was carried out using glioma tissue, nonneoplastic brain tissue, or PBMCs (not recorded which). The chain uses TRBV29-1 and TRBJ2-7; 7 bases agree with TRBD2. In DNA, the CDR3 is TGCAGCGTCCTTAGCGGGCACGAGCAGTACTTC. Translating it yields CSVLSGHEQYF.